These 6 T cell receptor beta chains were sequenced from one sample in a study of molecular identifiers for immune sequencing clone quantification. TCRdb re-analysed the PCR reads in MiXCR, keeping a single row per CDR3 protein. The sample carries under 600,000 distinct CDR3 sequences, around 23% recorded once. The sample comprised naive CD8+ T cells from blood, with Jurkat cell RNA spiked in. This sample's subset: FACS-sorted CD8+CD4-CCR7+CD45RA+ naive T cells. The receptors stem from a human donor in good health. Some libraries in this study had Jurkat cell RNA spiked in.

As to this clonotype: The junction departs from the called germline gene at one end, perhaps through a read error. The V call is TRBV4-1, the J call TRBJ2-5; no clear D. The CDR3 covers 15 residues. Germline V CDR1 and CDR2: MGHRA, YSYEKL. In nucleotides, the CDR3 is TGCCCCAGCAGCCAAGAAACAGTATTACAAGAGACCCAGTACTTC. Encoded protein: CPSSQETVLQETQYF.

At least ten counts were recorded for this clonotype. The chain links TRBV2 to TRBJ2-7; 7 positions agree with TRBD1. The germline V gene encodes CDR1 SNHLY and CDR2 FYNNEI. J gave up 0 bases and V 3 bases, and 5 bases lay outside the gene matches. CDR3 length equals 15 residues. CDR3 loop: CASSEGDRASYEQYF. DNA for the CDR3: TGTGCCAGCAGTGAGGGGGACAGAGCCTCCTACGAGCAGTACTTC.

The J gene is TRBJ2-5, the V gene TRBV5-4, with D perhaps TRBD2 (5 bases). V was cut by 2 bases and J by 3 bases, with 11 bases left in between. The CDR3 is 14 residues long. CDR1 SGHNT and CDR2 YYREEE come from the germline V gene (reference sequence). Here the CDR3 DNA reads TGTGCCAGCAGCTTTGAGAGGGAAAAAGAGACCCAGTACTTC. Its translation: CASSFEREKETQYF.

V and J are TRBV5-5 and TRBJ2-3; 13 nucleotides align to TRBD2. The CDR3 has 19 amino acids. Germline lookup yields CDR1 SGHKS and CDR2 YYEKEE (reference sequence). V was pared by 2 bases and J by 3 bases, with 12 bases of the junction left unmatched. CDR3 amino acids: CASSFQTSGRALGTDTQYF. The CDR3, as DNA: TGTGCCAGCAGCTTTCAAACTAGCGGGAGGGCTCTTGGAACAGATACGCAGTATTTT.

The genes are TRBV28 and TRBJ1-5; 8 bases align to TRBD1. Trimming removed 3 bases from V and 4 bases from J; junction bases left unmatched: 5. Germline loops: CDR1 MDHEN, CDR2 SYDVKM. CDR3 length equals 15 residues. CDR3 coding DNA: TGTGCCAGCAGTTTCATCCAGGGGGCGAATCAGCCCCAGCATTTT. This translates into CASSFIQGANQPQHF.

The sample holds a few counts of this clonotype. V usage is TRBV7-9 and J usage is TRBJ2-2; D may be TRBD1 (5 bases). There are 17 residues in the CDR3. The V gene's germline CDR1 is SEHNR and CDR2 FQNEAQ (reference sequence). The V end was cut by 1 base, the J end by 5 bases, with 17 bases between. As DNA, the CDR3 is TGTGCCAGCAGCTTAGGTCCCCCCGGACAAATAACCGGGGAGCTGTTTTTT. Translating it yields CASSLGPPGQITGELFF.